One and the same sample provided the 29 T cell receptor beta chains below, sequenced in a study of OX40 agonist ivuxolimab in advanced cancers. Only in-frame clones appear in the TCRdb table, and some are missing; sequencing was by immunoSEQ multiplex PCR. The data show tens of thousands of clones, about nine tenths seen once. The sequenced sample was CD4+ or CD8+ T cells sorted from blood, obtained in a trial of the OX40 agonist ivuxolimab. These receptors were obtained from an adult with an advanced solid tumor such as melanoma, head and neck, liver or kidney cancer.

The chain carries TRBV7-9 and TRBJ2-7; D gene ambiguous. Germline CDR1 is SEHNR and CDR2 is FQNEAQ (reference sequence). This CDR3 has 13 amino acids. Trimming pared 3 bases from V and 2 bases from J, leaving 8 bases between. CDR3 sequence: CASSLGLAYEQYF. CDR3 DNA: TGTGCCAGCAGCTTGGGATTAGCCTACGAGCAGTACTTC.

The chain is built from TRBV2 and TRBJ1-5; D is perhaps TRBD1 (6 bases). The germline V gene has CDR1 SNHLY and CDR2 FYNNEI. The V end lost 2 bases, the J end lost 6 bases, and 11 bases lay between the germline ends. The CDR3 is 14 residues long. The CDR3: CASSEPGAAQPQHF. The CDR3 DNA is TGTGCCAGCAGTGAACCGGGGGCCGCTCAGCCCCAGCATTTT.

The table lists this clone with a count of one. The CDR3 reads CASSLGVRDNYGYTF. In nucleotides, the CDR3 is TGTGCCAGCAGCTTAGGTGTCAGAGACAACTATGGCTACACCTTC. The chain carries TRBV7-2 and TRBJ1-2; D unresolved. CDR1 and CDR2 (germline): SGHTA, FQGNSA. Trimming shortened V by 1 base and J by 2 bases, and 11 bases separated the two germline ends. The CDR3 is made up of 15 amino acids.

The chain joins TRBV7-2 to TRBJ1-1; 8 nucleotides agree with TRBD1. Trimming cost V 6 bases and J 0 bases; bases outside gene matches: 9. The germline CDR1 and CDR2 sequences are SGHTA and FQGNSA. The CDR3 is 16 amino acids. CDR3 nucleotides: TGTGCCAGCAGTCCCAGACAGGGGAGCATGAACACTGAAGCTTTCTTT. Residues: CASSPRQGSMNTEAFF.

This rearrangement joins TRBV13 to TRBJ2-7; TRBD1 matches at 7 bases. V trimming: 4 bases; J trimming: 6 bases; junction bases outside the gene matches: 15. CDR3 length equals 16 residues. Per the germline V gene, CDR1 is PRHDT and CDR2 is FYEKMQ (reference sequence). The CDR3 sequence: CASSSTSQGMNAEQYF. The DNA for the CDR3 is TGTGCCAGCAGCTCCACCTCACAGGGGATGAATGCCGAGCAGTACTTC.

The CDR3 region has the DNA TGTGCCAGCAGCGCCGACAGACTGCTCTCTATGGCGTACACCTTC. Translated, it gives CASSADRLLSMAYTF. The gene calls are TRBV7-3 and TRBJ1-2, with D perhaps matching TRBD1 (5 bases). The V end was cut by 5 bases, the J end by 11 bases, with 24 bases between. The germline gives CDR1 SGHTA, CDR2 FQGTGA. This CDR3 comprises 15 residues.

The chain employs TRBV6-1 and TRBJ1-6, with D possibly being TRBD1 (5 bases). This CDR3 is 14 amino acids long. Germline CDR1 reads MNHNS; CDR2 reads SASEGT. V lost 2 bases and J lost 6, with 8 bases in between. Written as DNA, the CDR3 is TGTGCCAGCAGTGAACCCGGGGCTAATTCACCCCTCCACTTT. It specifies CASSEPGANSPLHF.

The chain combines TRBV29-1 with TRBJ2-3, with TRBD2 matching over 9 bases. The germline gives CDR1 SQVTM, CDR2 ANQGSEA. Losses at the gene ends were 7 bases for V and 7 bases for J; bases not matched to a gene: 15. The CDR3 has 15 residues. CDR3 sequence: CSARPLAGPGNTQYF. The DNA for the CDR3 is TGCAGCGCCCGGCCGCTAGCGGGACCCGGGAATACGCAGTATTTT.

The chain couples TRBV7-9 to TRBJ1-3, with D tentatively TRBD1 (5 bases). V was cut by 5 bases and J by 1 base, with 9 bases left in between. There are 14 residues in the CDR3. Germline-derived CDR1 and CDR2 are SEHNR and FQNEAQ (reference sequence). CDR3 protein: CASSPTGSGNTIYF. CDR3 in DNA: TGTGCCAGCAGCCCTACAGGATCTGGAAACACCATATATTTT.

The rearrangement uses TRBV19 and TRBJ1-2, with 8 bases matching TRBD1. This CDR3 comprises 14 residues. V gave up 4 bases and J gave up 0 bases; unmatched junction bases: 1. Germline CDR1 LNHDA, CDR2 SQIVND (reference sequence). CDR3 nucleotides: TGTGCCAGTAGTAGGACAGGGACTAACTATGGCTACACCTTC. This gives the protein CASSRTGTNYGYTF.

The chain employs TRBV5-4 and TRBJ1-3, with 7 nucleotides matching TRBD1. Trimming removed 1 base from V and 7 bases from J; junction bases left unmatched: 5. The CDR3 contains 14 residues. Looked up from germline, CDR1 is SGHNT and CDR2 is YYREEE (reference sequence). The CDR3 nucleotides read TGTGCCAGCAGCTTGCGGGCAGGGGGGAACACCATATATTTT. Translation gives CASSLRAGGNTIYF.

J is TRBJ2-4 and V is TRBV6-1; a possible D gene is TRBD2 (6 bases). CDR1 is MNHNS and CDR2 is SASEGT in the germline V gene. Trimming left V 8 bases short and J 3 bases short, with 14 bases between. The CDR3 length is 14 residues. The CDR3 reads CASARGFVKNIQYF. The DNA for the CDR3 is TGTGCCAGCGCTCGGGGGTTTGTCAAAAACATTCAGTACTTC.

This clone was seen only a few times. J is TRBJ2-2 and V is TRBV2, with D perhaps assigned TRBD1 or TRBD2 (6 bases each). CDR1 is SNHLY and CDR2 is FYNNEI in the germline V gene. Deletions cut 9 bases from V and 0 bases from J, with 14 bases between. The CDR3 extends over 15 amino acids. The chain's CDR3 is CARSRGASNTGELFF. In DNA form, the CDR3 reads TGTGCCAGATCTAGGGGGGCTTCGAACACCGGGGAGCTGTTTTTT.

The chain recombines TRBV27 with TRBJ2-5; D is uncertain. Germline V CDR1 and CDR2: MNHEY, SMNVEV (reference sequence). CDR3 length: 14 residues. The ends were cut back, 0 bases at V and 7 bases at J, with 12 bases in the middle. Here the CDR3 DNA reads TGTGCCAGCAGTTTATCGGACCGTGTGAGGACCCAGTACTTC. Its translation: CASSLSDRVRTQYF.

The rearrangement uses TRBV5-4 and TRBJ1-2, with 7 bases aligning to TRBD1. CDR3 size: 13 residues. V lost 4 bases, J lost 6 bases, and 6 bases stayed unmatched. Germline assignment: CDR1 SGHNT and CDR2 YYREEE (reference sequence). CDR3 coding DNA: TGTGCCAGCAGCGTACAGGGGTACAATGGCTACACCTTC. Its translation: CASSVQGYNGYTF. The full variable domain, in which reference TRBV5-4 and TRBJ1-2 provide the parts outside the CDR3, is ETGVTQSPTHLIKTRGQQVTLRCSSQSGHNTVSWYQQALGQGPQFIFQYYREEENGRGNFPPRFSGLQFPNYSSELNVNALELDDSALYLCASSVQGYNGYTFGSGTRLTVV.

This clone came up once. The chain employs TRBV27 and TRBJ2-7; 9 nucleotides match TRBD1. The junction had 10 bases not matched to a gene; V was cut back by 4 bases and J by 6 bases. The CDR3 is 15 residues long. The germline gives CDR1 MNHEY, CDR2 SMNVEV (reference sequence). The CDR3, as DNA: TGTGCCAGCAGTTCCCGGGACAGGGTTAGGGGCGAGCAGTACTTC. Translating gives CASSSRDRVRGEQYF.

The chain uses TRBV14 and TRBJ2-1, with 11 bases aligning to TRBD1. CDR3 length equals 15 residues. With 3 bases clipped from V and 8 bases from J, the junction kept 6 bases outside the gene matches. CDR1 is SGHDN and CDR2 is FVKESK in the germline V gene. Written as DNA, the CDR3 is TGTGCCAGCAGCCACCTCGGGACAGGGGGTTATGAGCAGTTCTTC. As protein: CASSHLGTGGYEQFF.

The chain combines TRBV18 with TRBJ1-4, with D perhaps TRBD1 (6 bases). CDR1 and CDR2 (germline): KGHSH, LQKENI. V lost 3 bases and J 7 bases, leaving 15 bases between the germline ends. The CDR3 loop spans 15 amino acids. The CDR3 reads CASSPSGGWGEKLFF. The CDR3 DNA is TGTGCCAGCTCACCCTCCGGGGGCTGGGGTGAAAAACTGTTTTTT.

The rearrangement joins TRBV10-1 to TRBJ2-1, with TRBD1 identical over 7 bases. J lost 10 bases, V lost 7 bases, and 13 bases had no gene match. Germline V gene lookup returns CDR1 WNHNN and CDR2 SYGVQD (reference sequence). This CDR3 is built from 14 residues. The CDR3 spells CASKGDSEGAEQFF. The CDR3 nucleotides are TGCGCCAGCAAGGGGGACAGCGAAGGGGCGGAGCAGTTCTTC.

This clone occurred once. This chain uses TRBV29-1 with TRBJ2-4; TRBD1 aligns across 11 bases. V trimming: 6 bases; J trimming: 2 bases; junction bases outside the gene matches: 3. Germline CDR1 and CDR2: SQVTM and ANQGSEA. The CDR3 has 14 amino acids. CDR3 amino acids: CSVRTGGTKNIQYF. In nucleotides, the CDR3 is TGCAGCGTCCGGACAGGGGGCACCAAAAACATTCAGTACTTC.

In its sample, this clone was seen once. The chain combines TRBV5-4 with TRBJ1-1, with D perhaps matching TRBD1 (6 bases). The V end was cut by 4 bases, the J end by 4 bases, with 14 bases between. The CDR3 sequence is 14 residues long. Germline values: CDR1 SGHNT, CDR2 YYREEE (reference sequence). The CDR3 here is CASSLQGSSTEAFF. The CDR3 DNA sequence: TGTGCCAGCAGCCTACAGGGCAGTAGCACTGAAGCTTTCTTT.

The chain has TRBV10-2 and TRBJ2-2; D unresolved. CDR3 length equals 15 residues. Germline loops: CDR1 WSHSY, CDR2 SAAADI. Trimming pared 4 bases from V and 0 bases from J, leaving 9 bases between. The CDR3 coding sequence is TGCGCCAGCAGTGTCCTCTCGTCGAACACCGGGGAGCTGTTTTTT. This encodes CASSVLSSNTGELFF.

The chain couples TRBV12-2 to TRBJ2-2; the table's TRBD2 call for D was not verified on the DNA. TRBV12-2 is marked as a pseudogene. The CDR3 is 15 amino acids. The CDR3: CASRLGCLATGELFF. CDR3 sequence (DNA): TGTGCAAGTCGCTTAGGGTGTCTAGCGACCGGGGAGCTGTTTTTT.

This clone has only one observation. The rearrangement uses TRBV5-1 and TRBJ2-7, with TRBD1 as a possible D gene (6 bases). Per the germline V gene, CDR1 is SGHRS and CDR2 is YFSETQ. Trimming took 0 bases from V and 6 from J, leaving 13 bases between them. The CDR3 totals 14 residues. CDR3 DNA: TGCGCCAGCAGCTTGGTTGGGACACCCTCCGAGCAGTACTTC. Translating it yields CASSLVGTPSEQYF.

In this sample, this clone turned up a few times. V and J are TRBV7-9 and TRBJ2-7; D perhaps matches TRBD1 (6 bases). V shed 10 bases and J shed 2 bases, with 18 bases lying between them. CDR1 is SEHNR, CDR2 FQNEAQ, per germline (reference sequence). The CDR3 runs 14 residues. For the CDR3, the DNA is TGTGCCACGGGGACGGACAGTCCTCCCTACGAGCAGTACTTC. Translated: CATGTDSPPYEQYF.

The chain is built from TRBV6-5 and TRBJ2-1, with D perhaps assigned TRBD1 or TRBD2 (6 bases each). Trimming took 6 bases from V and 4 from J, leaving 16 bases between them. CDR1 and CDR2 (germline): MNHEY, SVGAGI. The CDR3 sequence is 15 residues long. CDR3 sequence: CASRSNGGRYNEQFF. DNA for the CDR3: TGTGCCAGCAGGTCTAACGGGGGCCGTTACAATGAGCAGTTCTTC.

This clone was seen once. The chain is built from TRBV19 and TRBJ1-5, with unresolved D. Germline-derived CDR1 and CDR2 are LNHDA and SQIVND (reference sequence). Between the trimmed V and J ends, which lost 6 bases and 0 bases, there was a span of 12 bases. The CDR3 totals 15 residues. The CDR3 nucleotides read TGTGCCAGTAGCCCCGTGAAGTATAGCAATCAGCCCCAGCATTTT. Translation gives CASSPVKYSNQPQHF.

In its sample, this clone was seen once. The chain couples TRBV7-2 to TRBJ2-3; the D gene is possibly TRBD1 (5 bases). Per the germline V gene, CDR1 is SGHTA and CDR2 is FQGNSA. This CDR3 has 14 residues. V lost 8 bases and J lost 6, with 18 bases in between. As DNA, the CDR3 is TGTGCCAGCCGAAGGGGCCCAGGGTGGGATACGCAGTATTTT. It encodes CASRRGPGWDTQYF.

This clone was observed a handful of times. Here the CDR3 reads CASSQGRSEAFF. The CDR3 nucleotides read TGCGCCAGCAGCCAAGGGAGGTCTGAAGCTTTCTTT. The chain has TRBV5-1 and TRBJ1-1; D is ambiguous. This CDR3 spans 12 amino acids. Deletions cut 4 bases from V and 6 bases from J, with 10 bases between. Germline V lookup: CDR1 SGHRS, CDR2 YFSETQ.